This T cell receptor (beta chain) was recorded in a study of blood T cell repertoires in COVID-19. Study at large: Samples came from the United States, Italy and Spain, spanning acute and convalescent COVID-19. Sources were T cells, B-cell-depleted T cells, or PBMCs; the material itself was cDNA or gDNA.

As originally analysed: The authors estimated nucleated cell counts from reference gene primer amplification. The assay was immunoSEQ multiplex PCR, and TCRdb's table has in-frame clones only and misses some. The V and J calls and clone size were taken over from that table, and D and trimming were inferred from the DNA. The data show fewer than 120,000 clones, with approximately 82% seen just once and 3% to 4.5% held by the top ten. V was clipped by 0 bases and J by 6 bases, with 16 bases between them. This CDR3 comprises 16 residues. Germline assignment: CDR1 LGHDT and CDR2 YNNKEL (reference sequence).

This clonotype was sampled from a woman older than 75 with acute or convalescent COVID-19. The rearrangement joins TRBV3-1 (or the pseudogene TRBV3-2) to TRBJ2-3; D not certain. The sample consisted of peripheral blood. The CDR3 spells CASSQEYGRPRDTQYF. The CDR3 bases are TGTGCCAGCAGCCAAGAGTATGGCAGACCCAGGGATACGCAGTATTTT.